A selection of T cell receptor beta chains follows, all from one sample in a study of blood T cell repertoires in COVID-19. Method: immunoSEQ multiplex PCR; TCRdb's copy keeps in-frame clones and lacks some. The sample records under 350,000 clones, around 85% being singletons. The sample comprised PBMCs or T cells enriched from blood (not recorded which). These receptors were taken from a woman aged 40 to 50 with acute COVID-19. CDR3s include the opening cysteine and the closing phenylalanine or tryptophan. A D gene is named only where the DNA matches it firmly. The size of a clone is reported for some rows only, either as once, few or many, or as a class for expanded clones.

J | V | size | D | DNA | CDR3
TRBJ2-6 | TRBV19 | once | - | TGTGCCAGTAGTATTGAGTCTGGGGCCAACGTCCTGACTTTC | CASSIESGANVLTF
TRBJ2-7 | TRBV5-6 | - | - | TGTGCCAGCAGTAGGGACACCTCCTACGAGCAGTACTTC | CASSRDTSYEQYF
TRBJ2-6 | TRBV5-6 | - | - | TGTGCCAGCAGCTTGAGGTGGGACATTTTCTCTGGGGCCAACGTCCTGACTTTC | CASSLRWDIFSGANVLTF
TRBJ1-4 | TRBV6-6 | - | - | TGTGCCAGCCGATCAGGCTACGATAATGAAAAACTGTTTTTT | CASRSGYDNEKLFF
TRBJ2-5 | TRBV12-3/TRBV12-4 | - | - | TGTGCCAGCAGTCGACAGATACGGGAGACCCAGTACTTC | CASSRQIRETQYF
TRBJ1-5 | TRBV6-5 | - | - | TGTGCCAGCAGAAGGGGCGGAAATAGCAATCAGCCCCAGCATTTT | CASRRGGNSNQPQHF
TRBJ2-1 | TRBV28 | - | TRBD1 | TGTGCCAGCAGTCATGGACAGGGGGACGGCAATGAGCAGTTCTTC | CASSHGQGDGNEQFF
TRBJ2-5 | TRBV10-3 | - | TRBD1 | TGTGCCATCAGTGTGGCAGGGACAGTGGGGTTGCAAGAGACCCAGTACTTC | CAISVAGTVGLQETQYF
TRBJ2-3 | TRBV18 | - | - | TGTGCCAGCTCACCACAGGGGACAGATACGCAGTATTTT | CASSPQGTDTQYF
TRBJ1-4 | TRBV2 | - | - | TGTGCCAGCCGAAAAGGGGAGGATGAAAAACTGTTTTTT | CASRKGEDEKLFF
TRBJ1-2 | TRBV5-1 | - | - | TGCGCCAGCAGCCCAGAGCCAGGGTCTGGCTACACCTTC | CASSPEPGSGYTF
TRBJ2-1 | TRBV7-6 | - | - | TGTGCCAGCAGCTTAAGGGCGGGAACTTTGAATGAGCAGTTCTTC | CASSLRAGTLNEQFF
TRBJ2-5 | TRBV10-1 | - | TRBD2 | TGCGCCAGCAGTGACCAGGGACTAGCGTGGGAGACCCAGTACTTC | CASSDQGLAWETQYF
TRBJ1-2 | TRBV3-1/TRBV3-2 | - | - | TGTGCCAGCAGCCAAGAGGCGAGGGTGGGCTACACCTTC | CASSQEARVGYTF
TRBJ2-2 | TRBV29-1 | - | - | TGCAGCGTGGCCAGGGGCCCCGGGGAGCTGTTTTTT | CSVARGPGELFF
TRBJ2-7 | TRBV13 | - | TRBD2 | TGTGCCAGCAGCCTCCGTCCGACTAGCGGGAGGTGGGTGGAGGAGCAGTACTTC | CASSLRPTSGRWVEEQYF
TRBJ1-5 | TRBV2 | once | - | TGTGCCAGCAGTGAGGTAGGGGTTAAGATCCTGCCCCAGCATTTT | CASSEVGVKILPQHF
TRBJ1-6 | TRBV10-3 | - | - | TGTGCCATCAGTGAACGGACAGAAGATTCACCCCTCCACTTT | CAISERTEDSPLHF
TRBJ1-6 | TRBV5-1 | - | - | TGCGCCAGCAGCGAGGGACAAAATAATTCACCCCTCCACTTT | CASSEGQNNSPLHF
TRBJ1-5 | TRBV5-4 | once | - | TGTGCCAGCAGCTCCGACAGAGATCAGCCCCAGCATTTT | CASSSDRDQPQHF
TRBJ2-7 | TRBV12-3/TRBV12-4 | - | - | TGTGCCAGCTCTTCCCAGGGTTCCTACGAGCAGTACTTC | CASSSQGSYEQYF
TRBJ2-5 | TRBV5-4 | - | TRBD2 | TGTGCCAGCAGCCCAGGAGGGACTAGCACAGAGACCCAGTACTTC | CASSPGGTSTETQYF
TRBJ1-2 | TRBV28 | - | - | TGTGCCAGCAGACTACGGACAGCTGGCTACACCTTC | CASRLRTAGYTF
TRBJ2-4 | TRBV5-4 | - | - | TGTGCCAGCAGCTTGGATCCGGGTAGTGTTGTATTAGCCAAAAACATTCAGTACTTC | CASSLDPGSVVLAKNIQYF
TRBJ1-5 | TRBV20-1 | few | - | TGCAGTGCTAGTGCCCGATCGAGTCCGGGGGGGAATCAGCCCCAGCATTTT | CSASARSSPGGNQPQHF
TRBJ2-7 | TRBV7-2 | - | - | TGTGCCAGCAGCTCTTCTGCTAGCAATCGGGGCTACGAGCAGTACTTC | CASSSSASNRGYEQYF
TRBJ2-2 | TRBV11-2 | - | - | TGTGCCAGCAGCTTAGAAGGGACACGCTACACCGGGGAGCTGTTTTTT | CASSLEGTRYTGELFF
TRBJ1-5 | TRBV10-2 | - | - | TGCGCCAGCAGTGAGTCGGGAGCTTTCAATCAGCCCCAGCATTTT | CASSESGAFNQPQHF
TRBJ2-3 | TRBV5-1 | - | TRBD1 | TGCGCCAGCAGCTTGTATCAGGGGGTGGGTTCAGATACGCAGTATTTT | CASSLYQGVGSDTQYF
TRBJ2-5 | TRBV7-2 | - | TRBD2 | TGTGCCAGCAGCTTACGTCGTCCTAGCGGGGAGACCCAGTACTTC | CASSLRRPSGETQYF
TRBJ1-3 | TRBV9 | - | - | TGTGCCAGCAGCCCTCACTACGGGTCTCATAACTCTGGAAACACCATATATTTT | CASSPHYGSHNSGNTIYF
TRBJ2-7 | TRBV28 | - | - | TGTGCCAGCAGCGACGGTCTCGCGGCGTTGGACGAGCAGTACTTC | CASSDGLAALDEQYF
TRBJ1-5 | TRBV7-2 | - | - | TGTGCCAGCGCGGAGGGCAATCAGCCCCAGCATTTT | CASAEGNQPQHF
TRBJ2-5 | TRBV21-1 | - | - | TGTGCCAGCAGCTCAAAAGGGACTAGCGGGGCCCACCAAGAGACCCAGTACTTC | CASSSKGTSGAHQETQYF
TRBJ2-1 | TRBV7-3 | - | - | TGTGCCAGCAGCCTAGGGCACAGGGAGTATTTCAATGAGCAGTTCTTC | CASSLGHREYFNEQFF
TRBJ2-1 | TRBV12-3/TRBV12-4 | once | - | TGTGCCAGCAGTTTATTGGCCTCTAATGAGCAGTTCTTC | CASSLLASNEQFF
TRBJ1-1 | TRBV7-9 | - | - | TGTGCCAGCAGGGGTGGGGCTCCAGGGTTGACCACTGAAGCTTTCTTT | CASRGGAPGLTTEAFF
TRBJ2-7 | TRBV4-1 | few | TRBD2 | TGCGCCAGCAGCCAAGGTCGACTAGCGGTCTACGAGCAGTACTTC | CASSQGRLAVYEQYF
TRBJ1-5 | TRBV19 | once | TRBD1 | TGTGCCAGTAGTATTTTCGGGACAGGGAATCAGCCCCAGCATTTT | CASSIFGTGNQPQHF
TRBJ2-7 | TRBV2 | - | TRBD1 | TGTGCCAGCAGTGGACAGGGCAGAAACGAGCAGTACTTC | CASSGQGRNEQYF
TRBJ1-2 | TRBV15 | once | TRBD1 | TGTGCCACCAGCCGATGGCAGGGGGCGGGCTATGGCTACACCTTC | CATSRWQGAGYGYTF
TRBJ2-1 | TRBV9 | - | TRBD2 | TGTGCCAGCAGCGTAGACGTGGCGGCGGGAGCTCTAAATGAGCAGTTCTTC | CASSVDVAAGALNEQFF
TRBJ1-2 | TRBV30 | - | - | TGTGCCTGGAGCGACGGGGGTGGATATGGCTACACCTTC | CAWSDGGGYGYTF
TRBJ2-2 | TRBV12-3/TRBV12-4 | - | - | TGTGCCAGCAGTTTCCGGAACACCGGGGAGCTGTTTTTT | CASSFRNTGELFF
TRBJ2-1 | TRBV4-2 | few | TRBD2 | TGTGCCAGCAGCCAAGGGACTAGCGGGGCCTACAATGAGCAGTTCTTC | CASSQGTSGAYNEQFF
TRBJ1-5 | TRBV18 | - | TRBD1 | TGTGCCAGCTCATGGGACAGGGGGCGAGGACAGCCCCAGCATTTT | CASSWDRGRGQPQHF
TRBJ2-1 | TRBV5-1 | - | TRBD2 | TGCGCCAGCAGCTTGGCTCTAGCGGGACCCCCCAATGAGCAGTTCTTC | CASSLALAGPPNEQFF
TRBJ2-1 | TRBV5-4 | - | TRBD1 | TGTGCCAGCAGCTTGAACAGGGGGAGGTCCAATGAGCAGTTCTTC | CASSLNRGRSNEQFF
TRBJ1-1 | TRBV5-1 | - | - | TGCGCCAGCAGCTTGGCCGGGACAATCGCTGAAGCTTTCTTT | CASSLAGTIAEAFF
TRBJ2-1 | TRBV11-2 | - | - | TGTGCCAGCAGCTTTCGACTGACCAGTTACAATGAGCAGTTCTTC | CASSFRLTSYNEQFF
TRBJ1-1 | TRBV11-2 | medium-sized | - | TGTGCCAGCAGCTTAACAGCGAACACTGAAGCTTTCTTT | CASSLTANTEAFF
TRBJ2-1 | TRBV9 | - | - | TGTGCCAGCAGCGTAGCTCATGAGCAGTTCTTC | CASSVAHEQFF
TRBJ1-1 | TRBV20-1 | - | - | TGCAGTGCTAGTTTCCTGACTGAAGCTTTCTTT | CSASFLTEAFF
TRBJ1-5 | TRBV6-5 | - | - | TGTGCCAGCGGACTGGGAGCGACCAACAATCAGCCCCAGCATTTT | CASGLGATNNQPQHF
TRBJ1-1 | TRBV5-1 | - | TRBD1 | TGCGCCAGCAGCTGGAGGGGGGACAGGAACACTGAAGCTTTCTTT | CASSWRGDRNTEAFF
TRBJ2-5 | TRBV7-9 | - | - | TGTGCCAGCAGCTTAAAGCGGGCTCAAGAGACCCAGTACTTC | CASSLKRAQETQYF
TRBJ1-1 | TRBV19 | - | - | TGTGCCAGTAGCTCCGGACGGGGGGAGAGCACTGAAGCTTTCTTT | CASSSGRGESTEAFF
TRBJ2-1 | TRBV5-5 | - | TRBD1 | TGTGCCAGCAGCTTGGAACAGGGGGTCTACAATGAGCAGTTCTTC | CASSLEQGVYNEQFF
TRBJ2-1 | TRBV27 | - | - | TGTGCCAGCAGTTTCCAAGGACTTCCTGAGCAGTTCTTC | CASSFQGLPEQFF